This T cell receptor beta chain stems from a study of T cell responses to AZD1222 COVID-19 vaccine. Study-wide background: Investigators merged groups given second doses at roughly 4 or roughly 12 weeks.

Only one count was recorded for this clone. The V segment lost 4 bases and the J segment 3 bases; nucleotides outside the gene matches: 9. From germline, CDR1 is MDHEN and CDR2 SYDVKM. This CDR3 region has 15 residues. The table came from immunoSEQ multiplex PCR; TCRdb's copy has only in-frame clones and leaves some out. The data hold about 150,000 clones, with approximately 90% observed a single time. The TCR was taken from an adult in good health. The sequencing used peripheral blood, collected on day 0 of AZD1222 vaccination. The J gene is TRBJ2-7, the V gene TRBV28, with TRBD1 identical over 7 bases. CDR3: CASSSIRQGSYEQYF. DNA for the CDR3: TGTGCCAGCAGTTCGATTCGACAGGGTAGCTACGAGCAGTACTTC.